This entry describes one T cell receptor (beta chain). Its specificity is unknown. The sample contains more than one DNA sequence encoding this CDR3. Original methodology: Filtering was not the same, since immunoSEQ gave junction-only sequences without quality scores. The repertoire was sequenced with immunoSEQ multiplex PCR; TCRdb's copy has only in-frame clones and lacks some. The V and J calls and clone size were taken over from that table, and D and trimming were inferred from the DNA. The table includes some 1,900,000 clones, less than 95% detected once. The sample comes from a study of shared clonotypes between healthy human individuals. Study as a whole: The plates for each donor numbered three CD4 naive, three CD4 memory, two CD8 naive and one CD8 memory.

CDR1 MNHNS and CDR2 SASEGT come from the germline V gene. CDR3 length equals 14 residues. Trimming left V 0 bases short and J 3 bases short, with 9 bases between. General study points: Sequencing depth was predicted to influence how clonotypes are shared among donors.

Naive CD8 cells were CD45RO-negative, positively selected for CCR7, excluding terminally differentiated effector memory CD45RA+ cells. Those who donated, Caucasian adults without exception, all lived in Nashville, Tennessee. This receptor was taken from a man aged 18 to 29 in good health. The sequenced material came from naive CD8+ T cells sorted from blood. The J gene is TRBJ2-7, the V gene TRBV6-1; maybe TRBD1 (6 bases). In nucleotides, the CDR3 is TGTGCCAGCAGTGAAGCGAGAGGGGGCTACGAGCAGTACTTC. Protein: CASSEARGGYEQYF.